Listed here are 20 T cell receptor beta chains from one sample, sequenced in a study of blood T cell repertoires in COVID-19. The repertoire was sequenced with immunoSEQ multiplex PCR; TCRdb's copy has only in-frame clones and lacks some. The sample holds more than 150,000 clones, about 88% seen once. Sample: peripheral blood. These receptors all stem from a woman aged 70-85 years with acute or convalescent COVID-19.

CDR3 sequence: CASTTGTGELFF. The CDR3 bases are TGTGCCAGCACGACAGGGACCGGGGAGCTGTTTTTT. The genes are TRBV11-3 and TRBJ2-2, with 7 nucleotides matching TRBD1. V shed 7 bases, J shed 5 bases, and the junction held 1 base outside the gene matches. The CDR3 has 12 residues. Germline V gene sequence: CDR1 SGHNT, CDR2 YENEEA.

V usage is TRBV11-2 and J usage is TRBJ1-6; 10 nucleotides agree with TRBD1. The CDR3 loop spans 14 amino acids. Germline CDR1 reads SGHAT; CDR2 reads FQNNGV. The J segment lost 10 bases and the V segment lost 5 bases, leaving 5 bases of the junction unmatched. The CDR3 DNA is TGTGCCAGCAGCCAATCGACAGGGGGCTCACCCCTCCACTTT. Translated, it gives CASSQSTGGSPLHF. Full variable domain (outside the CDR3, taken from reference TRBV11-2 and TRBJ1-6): EAGVAQSPRYKIIEKRQSVAFWCNPISGHATLYWYQQILGQGPKLLIQFQNNGVVDDSQLPKDRFSAERLKGVDSTLKIQPAKLEDSAVYLCASSQSTGGSPLHFGNGTRLTVT.

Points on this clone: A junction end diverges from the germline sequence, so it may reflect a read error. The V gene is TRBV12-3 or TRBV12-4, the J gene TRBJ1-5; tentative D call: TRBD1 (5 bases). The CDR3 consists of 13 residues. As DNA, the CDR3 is TGTGCCAGCAGTTGGGGGGGAAGGCAGTCTCCCGCATTT. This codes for CASSWGGRQSPAF.

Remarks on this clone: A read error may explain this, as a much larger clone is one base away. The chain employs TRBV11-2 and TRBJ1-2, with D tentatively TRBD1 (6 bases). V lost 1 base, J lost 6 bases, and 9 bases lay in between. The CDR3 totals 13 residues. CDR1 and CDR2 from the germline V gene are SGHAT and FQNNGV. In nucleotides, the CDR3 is TGTGCCAGCAGCTTAGGGGCAGGGGATGGCTACACCTTC. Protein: CASSLGAGDGYTF.

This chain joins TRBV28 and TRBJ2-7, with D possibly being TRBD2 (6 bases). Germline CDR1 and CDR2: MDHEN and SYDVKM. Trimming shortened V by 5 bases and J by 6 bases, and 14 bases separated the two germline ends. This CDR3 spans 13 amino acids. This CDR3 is CASSVGTFSEQYV. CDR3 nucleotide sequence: TGTGCCAGCAGTGTCGGGACTTTCTCCGAGCAGTACGTC.

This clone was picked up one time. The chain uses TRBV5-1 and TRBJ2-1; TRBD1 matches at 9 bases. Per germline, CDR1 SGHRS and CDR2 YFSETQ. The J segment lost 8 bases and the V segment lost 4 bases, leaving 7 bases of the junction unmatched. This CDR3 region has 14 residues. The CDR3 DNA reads TGCGCCAGCAGCGCGACAGGGGGTGACTATGAGCAGTTCTTC. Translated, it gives CASSATGGDYEQFF.

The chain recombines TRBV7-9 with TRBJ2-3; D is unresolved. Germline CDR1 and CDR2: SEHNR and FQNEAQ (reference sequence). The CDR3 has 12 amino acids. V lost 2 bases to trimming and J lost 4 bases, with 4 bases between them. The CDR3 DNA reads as TGTGCCAGCAGCTTAAACTCAGATACGCAGTATTTT. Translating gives CASSLNSDTQYF.

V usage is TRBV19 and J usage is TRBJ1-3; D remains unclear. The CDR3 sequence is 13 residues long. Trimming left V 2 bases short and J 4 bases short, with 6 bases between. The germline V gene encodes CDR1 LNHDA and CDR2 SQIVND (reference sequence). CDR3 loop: CASSIRQGNTIYF. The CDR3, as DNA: TGTGCCAGTAGTATACGACAAGGAAACACCATATATTTT. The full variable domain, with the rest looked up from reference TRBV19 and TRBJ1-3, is DGGITQSPKYLFRKEGQNVTLSCEQNLNHDAMYWYRQDPGQGLRLIYYSQIVNDFQKGDIAEGYSVSREKKESFPLTVTSAQKNPTAFYLCASSIRQGNTIYFGEGSWLTVV.

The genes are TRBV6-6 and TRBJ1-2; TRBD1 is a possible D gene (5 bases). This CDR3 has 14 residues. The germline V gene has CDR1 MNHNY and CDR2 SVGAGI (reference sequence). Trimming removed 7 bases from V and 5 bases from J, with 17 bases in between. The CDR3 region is CASNSAQGGYGYTF. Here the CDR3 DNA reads TGTGCCAGCAATTCAGCCCAGGGCGGATATGGCTACACCTTC.

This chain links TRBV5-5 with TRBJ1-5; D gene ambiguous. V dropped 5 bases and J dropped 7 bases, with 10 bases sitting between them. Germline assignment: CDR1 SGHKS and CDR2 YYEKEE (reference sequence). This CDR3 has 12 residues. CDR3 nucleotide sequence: TGTGCCAGCAGTTCGTCACACCAGCCCCAGCATTTT. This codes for CASSSSHQPQHF.

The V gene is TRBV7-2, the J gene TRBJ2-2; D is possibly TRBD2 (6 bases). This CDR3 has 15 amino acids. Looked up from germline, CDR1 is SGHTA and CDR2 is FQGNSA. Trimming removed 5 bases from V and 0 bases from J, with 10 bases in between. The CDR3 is CASSPRRANTGELFF. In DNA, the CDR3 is TGTGCCAGCAGCCCGCGGAGGGCGAACACCGGGGAGCTGTTTTTT.

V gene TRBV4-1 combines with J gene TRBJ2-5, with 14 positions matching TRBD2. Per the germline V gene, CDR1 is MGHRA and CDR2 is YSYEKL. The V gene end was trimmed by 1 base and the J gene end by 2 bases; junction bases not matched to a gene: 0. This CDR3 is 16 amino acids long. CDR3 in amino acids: CASSQGTSGGQETQYF. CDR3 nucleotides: TGCGCCAGCAGCCAAGGGACTAGCGGGGGGCAAGAGACCCAGTACTTC.

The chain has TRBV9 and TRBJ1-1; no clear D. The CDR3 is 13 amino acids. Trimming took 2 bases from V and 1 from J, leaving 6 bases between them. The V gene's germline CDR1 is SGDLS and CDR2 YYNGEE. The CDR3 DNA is TGTGCCAGCAGCGTCGTGTGGAACACTGAAGCTTTCTTT. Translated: CASSVVWNTEAFF.

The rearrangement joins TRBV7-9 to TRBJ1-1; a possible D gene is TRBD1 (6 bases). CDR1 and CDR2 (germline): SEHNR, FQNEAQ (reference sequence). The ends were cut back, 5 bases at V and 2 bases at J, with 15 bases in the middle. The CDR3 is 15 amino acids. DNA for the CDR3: TGTGCCAGCAGCCCCTTATCACAGGGAAACACTGAAGCTTTCTTT. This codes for CASSPLSQGNTEAFF.

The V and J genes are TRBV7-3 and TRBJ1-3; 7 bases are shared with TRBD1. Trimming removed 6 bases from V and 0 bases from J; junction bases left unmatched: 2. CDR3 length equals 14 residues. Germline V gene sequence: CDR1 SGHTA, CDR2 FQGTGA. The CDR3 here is CASSWDSSGNTIYF. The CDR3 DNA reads TGTGCCAGCAGTTGGGACAGCTCTGGAAACACCATATATTTT.

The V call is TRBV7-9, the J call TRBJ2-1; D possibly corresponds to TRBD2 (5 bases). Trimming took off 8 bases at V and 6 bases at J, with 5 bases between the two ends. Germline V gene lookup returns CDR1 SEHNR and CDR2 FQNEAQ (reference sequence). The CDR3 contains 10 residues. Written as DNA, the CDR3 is TGTGCCAGCGGGAGCAATGAGCAGTTCTTC. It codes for CASGSNEQFF. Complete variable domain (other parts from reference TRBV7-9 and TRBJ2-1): DTGVSQNPRHKITKRGQNVTFRCDPISEHNRLYWYRQTLGQGPEFLTYFQNEAQLEKSRLLSDRFSAERPKGSFSTLEIQRTEQGDSAMYLCASGSNEQFFGPGTRLTVL.

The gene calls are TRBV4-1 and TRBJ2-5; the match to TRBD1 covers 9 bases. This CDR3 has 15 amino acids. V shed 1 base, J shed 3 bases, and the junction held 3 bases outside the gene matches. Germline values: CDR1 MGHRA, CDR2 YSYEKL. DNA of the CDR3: TGCGCCAGCAGCCAAGCGGACAGGGGAGAAGAGACCCAGTACTTC. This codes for CASSQADRGEETQYF.

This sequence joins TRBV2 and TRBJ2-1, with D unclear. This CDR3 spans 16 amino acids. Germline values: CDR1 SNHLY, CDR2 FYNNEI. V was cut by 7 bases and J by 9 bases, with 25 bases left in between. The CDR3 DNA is TGTGCCAGCATTAGAGAGACTCTGACTGTAGCCGCTGAGCAGTTCTTC. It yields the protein CASIRETLTVAAEQFF.

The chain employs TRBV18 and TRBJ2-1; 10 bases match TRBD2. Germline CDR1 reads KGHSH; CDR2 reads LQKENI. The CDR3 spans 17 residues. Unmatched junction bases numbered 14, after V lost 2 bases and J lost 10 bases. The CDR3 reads CASSPGFASGGLKEQFF. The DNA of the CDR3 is TGTGCCAGCTCACCAGGGTTCGCTAGCGGGGGCCTAAAGGAGCAGTTCTTC.

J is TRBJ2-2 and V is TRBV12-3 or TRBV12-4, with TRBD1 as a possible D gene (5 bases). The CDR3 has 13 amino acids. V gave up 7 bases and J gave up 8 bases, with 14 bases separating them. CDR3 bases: TGTGCCAGCACCAGAGTGGGGCAAGGGGAGCTGTTTTTT. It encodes CASTRVGQGELFF.